The 24 T cell receptor beta chains below were found in one sample sequenced in a study of T cells in women clearing cervical HPV infection. Produced via immunoSEQ multiplex PCR; TCRdb's table is partial and in-frame only. The record lists some 30,000 clones, of which the ten most abundant hold around 4%. Sequenced input: blood buffy coat. The receptors were sampled from a woman between 18 and 70 years old with a cervical HPV16 infection that either progressed to CIN3+ or cleared (not recorded which).

The sequenced CDR3 bases are TGCAGCGTTGCTTATAGCAATCAGCCC. Translation gives CSVAYSNQP. The entire CDR3 is CSVAYSNQPQHF. The chain is built from TRBV29-1 and TRBJ1-5; D gene uncertain. The CDR3 goes on 3 residues after the read ends, and that part is filled in from the germline J gene. The germline V gene encodes CDR1 SQVTM and CDR2 ANQGSEA. The V end was cut by 4 bases, the J end by 0 bases, with 4 bases between. There are 12 residues in the CDR3. The variable domain in full, with the rest retrieved from reference TRBV29-1 and TRBJ1-5, is SAVISQKPSRDICQRGTSLTIQCQVDSQVTMMFWYRQQPGQSLTLIATANQGSEATYESGFVIDKFPISRPNLTFSTLTVSNMSPEDSSIYLCSVAYSNQPQHFGDGTRLSIL.

Details on this clone: The read stops 3 residues short of the end of the CDR3; the missing end is completed from the germline J gene. The rearrangement uses TRBV20-1 and TRBJ2-3, with 8 bases that match TRBD1. This CDR3 contains 14 residues. Germline V gene lookup returns CDR1 DFQATT and CDR2 SNEGSKA (reference sequence). V lost 6 bases, J lost 0 bases, and 5 bases stayed unmatched. The CDR3 is CSATGTGSTDTQYF. The CDR3 DNA, read in part, is TGCAGTGCCACTGGGACAGGTAGCACAGATACG.

Remarks on this clone: The CDR3 end is not reached by the read, which stops 3 residues before it; the germline J gene fills it in. V usage is TRBV18 and J usage is TRBJ1-1, with 10 bases identical to TRBD1. The J segment lost 5 bases and the V segment lost 3 bases, leaving 9 bases of the junction unmatched. Germline V gene sequence: CDR1 KGHSH, CDR2 LQKENI. CDR3 length equals 16 residues. Incomplete CDR3 DNA: TGTGCCAGCTCACCCTCTATGCCGGGACAGGGGACTGAA. Translating gives CASSPSMPGQGTE. The entire CDR3 protein reads CASSPSMPGQGTEAFF.

The part of the CDR3 DNA that was read is TGTGCCAGCAGCTTAGGACTAGCGGCAGATACG. Amino acids: CASSLGLAADT. The entire CDR3 reads CASSLGLAADTQYF. The J gene is TRBJ2-3, the V gene TRBV7-2, with 9 bases that match TRBD2. The read comes to an end 3 residues before the CDR3 does, leaving the germline J gene to fill in the end. With V trimmed by 1 base and J by 4 bases, 0 bases remained unmatched. The CDR3 is 14 amino acids. Germline lookup yields CDR1 SGHTA and CDR2 FQGNSA.

Note on this clone: The CDR3 goes on 3 residues after the read ends, and that part is filled in from the germline J gene. The genes are TRBV30 and TRBJ1-5; 7 bases map to TRBD1. This CDR3 comprises 13 residues. Germline trimming cut 2 bases from V and 7 bases from J; bases unmatched to any gene: 5. Germline CDR1 is GTSNPN and CDR2 is SVGIG (reference sequence). The DNA read from the CDR3 is TGTGCCTGGAGTTCAACACAGGGGCAGCCC. Protein: CAWSSTQGQP. Given in full, the CDR3 is CAWSSTQGQPQHF.

On this clone: The sequenced fragment ends 3 residues before the CDR3 boundary, so the rest is inferred from the germline J gene. This chain connects TRBV20-1 to TRBJ2-1, with 8 nucleotides matching TRBD1. Germline V CDR1 and CDR2: DFQATT, SNEGSKA (reference sequence). V lost 0 bases and J lost 3; bases outside the gene matches: 4. The CDR3 has 15 residues. This CDR3 reads CSARDRQGIYNEQFF. The sequenced part of the CDR3 DNA is TGCAGTGCTAGAGATCGACAGGGGATCTACAATGAG.

In regard to this clone: The CDR3 extends 3 residues past the end of the read, so its final part is completed from the germline J gene. The chain employs TRBV11-2 and TRBJ2-2; a weak D match, TRBD2 (6 bases). The V end lost 1 base, the J end lost 4 bases, and 10 bases lay between the germline ends. Germline assignment: CDR1 SGHAT and CDR2 FQNNGV. The CDR3 sequence is 15 residues long. CDR3 DNA, as far as it was read: TGTGCCAGCAGCTTAGTGAATAGCGGCACCGGGGAG. Protein: CASSLVNSGTGE. The whole CDR3 is CASSLVNSGTGELFF.

Note on this clone: Sequencing ends 3 residues short of the CDR3 end; the germline J gene provides the rest. V and J are TRBV11-1 and TRBJ2-1; perhaps TRBD1 as D (6 bases). The V gene lost 7 bases and the J gene lost 8 bases, with 12 bases spanning the gap. CDR3 size: 12 residues. Germline CDR1 and CDR2: SGHAT and FQDESV (reference sequence). Here the CDR3 reads CASTKQGDEQFF. The part of the CDR3 DNA that was read is TGTGCCAGCACCAAACAGGGCGATGAG.

In the case of this clone: The sequenced fragment ends 3 residues before the CDR3 boundary, so the rest is inferred from the germline J gene. V gene TRBV30 combines with J gene TRBJ2-2; the match to TRBD1 covers 8 bases. Trimming at V came to 3 bases and at J to 2 bases, leaving 5 bases not matched to a gene. Per germline, CDR1 GTSNPN and CDR2 SVGIG (reference sequence). The CDR3 runs to 15 residues. CDR3 amino acids: CAWSTGQGNTGELFF. The sequenced part of the CDR3 DNA is TGTGCCTGGAGCACAGGACAGGGTAACACCGGGGAG.

About this clone: The read is 3 residues too short to cover the CDR3 end, so that end is filled in from the germline J gene. The chain recombines TRBV7-6 with TRBJ2-7, with D possibly matching TRBD1 (6 bases). CDR3 length: 14 amino acids. Trimming shortened V by 4 bases and J by 5 bases, and 15 bases separated the two germline ends. Germline CDR1 SGHVS, CDR2 FNYEAQ. This CDR3 is CASSSRGRGHEQYF. Incomplete CDR3 DNA: TGTGCCAGCAGCTCCCGGGGCAGGGGCCACGAG. The variable domain in full, completed from reference TRBV7-6 and TRBJ2-7, reads GAGVSQSPRYKVTKRGQDVALRCDPISGHVSLYWYRQALGQGPEFLTYFNYEAQQDKSGLPNDRFSAERPEGSISTLTIQRTEQRDSAMYRCASSSRGRGHEQYFGPGTRLTVT.

With respect to this clone: An end of the junction differs from the germline gene, which may be a read error. The sequenced fragment ends 3 residues before the CDR3 boundary, so the rest is inferred from the germline J gene. V and J are TRBV4-2 and TRBJ2-5; 9 nucleotides align to TRBD1. The CDR3 contains 15 residues. Germline-derived CDR1 and CDR2 are LGHNA and YNFKEQ. This CDR3 is CASSQSGTGTETQYF. The sequenced part of the CDR3 DNA is TGCGCCAGCAGCCAGTCCGGGACAGGGACGGAGACC.

As for this clone: The read terminates 3 residues ahead of where the CDR3 ends, so the germline J gene completes it. The chain couples TRBV14 to TRBJ2-1; the match to TRBD1 covers 8 bases. Per the germline V gene, CDR1 is SGHDN and CDR2 is FVKESK. The CDR3 totals 18 residues. The V segment lost 3 bases and the J segment 0 bases; nucleotides outside the gene matches: 10. This CDR3 reads CASSQRVGQVSSYNEQFF. Incomplete CDR3 DNA: TGTGCCAGCAGCCAGCGGGTGGGACAGGTGAGCTCCTACAATGAG.

A note on this clone: Read sequence stops 3 residues before the CDR3 end, and the germline J gene provides the missing end. This rearrangement joins TRBV20-1 to TRBJ2-2; 12 bases are a match to TRBD1. Germline loops: CDR1 DFQATT, CDR2 SNEGSKA (reference sequence). This CDR3 is 15 amino acids long. The CDR3: CSASHGTGGHSPLFF. The part of the CDR3 DNA that was read is TGCAGTGCTAGTCACGGGACAGGGGGCCATTCACCG.

Worth noting for this clone: The read halts 3 residues ahead of the CDR3 end, with the missing end drawn from the germline J gene. The chain has TRBV5-1 and TRBJ1-1, with 9 bases identical to TRBD1. Germline-derived CDR1 and CDR2 are SGHRS and YFSETQ. Trimming at V came to 2 bases and at J to 4 bases, leaving 15 bases not matched to a gene. The length of the CDR3 is 18 residues. The DNA read from the CDR3 is TGCGCCAGCAGCTTAAGGGGGACAGGGTCCGGTTGGGGCACTGAA. This encodes CASSLRGTGSGWGTE. The whole CDR3 region reads CASSLRGTGSGWGTEAFF.

A word on this clone: The read gets to within 3 residues of the CDR3 end, and the germline J gene fills in the rest. The chain has TRBV12-3 or TRBV12-4 and TRBJ2-1, with 9 bases aligning to TRBD1. The CDR3 spans 14 residues. Losses at the gene ends were 9 bases for V and 3 bases for J; bases not matched to a gene: 6. This CDR3 is CASQQGANYNEQFF. The sequenced part of the CDR3 DNA is TGTGCCAGTCAACAGGGGGCGAACTACAATGAG.

With regard to this clone: The read ends 3 residues shy of where the CDR3 ends; the end is completed using the germline J gene. This sequence joins TRBV7-6 and TRBJ2-7; 8 positions agree with TRBD2. The V segment lost 5 bases and the J segment 3 bases; nucleotides outside the gene matches: 9. In germline, CDR1 is SGHVS, CDR2 FNYEAQ. This CDR3 has 15 residues. CDR3 in amino acids: CASSPLREGDYEQYF. The sequenced CDR3 bases are TGTGCCAGCAGCCCCCTCCGGGAGGGGGACTACGAG.

A note on this clone: The observed sequence ends 3 residues before the CDR3 terminus, with the missing tail filled in from the germline J gene. The chain has TRBV18 and TRBJ1-2; a possible D gene is TRBD1 (6 bases). Looked up from germline, CDR1 is KGHSH and CDR2 is LQKENI. V was clipped by 5 bases and J by 3 bases, with 13 bases between them. The CDR3 runs 14 residues. CDR3 bases read: TGTGCCAGCTCAGACAGACAGGCTGACTATGGC. As protein: CASSDRQADYG. The full CDR3 reads CASSDRQADYGYTF.

Points on this clone: Read data end 3 residues before the CDR3 end; the end is taken from the germline J gene. This rearrangement joins TRBV6-1 to TRBJ1-2; D not certain. This CDR3 spans 15 amino acids. In germline, CDR1 is MNHNS, CDR2 SASEGT. Between the trimmed V and J ends, which lost 2 bases and 5 bases, there was a span of 15 bases. CDR3 region: CASSEQSVLSYGYTF. The covered CDR3 bases are TGTGCCAGCAGTGAACAGTCAGTTTTGTCTTATGGC.

Regarding this clone: The read terminates 3 residues before the CDR3 end, so the remaining end is supplied by the germline J gene. This chain links TRBV19 with TRBJ2-5; a weak D match, TRBD1 (6 bases). The V end was cut by 1 base, the J end by 5 bases, with 14 bases between. The CDR3 extends over 15 amino acids. CDR1 LNHDA and CDR2 SQIVND come from the germline V gene (reference sequence). CDR3 sequence: CASSIGNRVGETQYF. The CDR3 bases that were read are TGTGCCAGTAGTATAGGAAACAGGGTAGGGGAGACC.

Note on this clone: At one of its ends the junction is not consistent with the germline gene, which may arise from a read error. From the germline J gene comes the end of the CDR3, since the read stops 3 residues before it. The V gene is TRBV2, the J gene TRBJ2-4, with a tentative D call TRBD2 (6 bases). This CDR3 contains 16 residues. The V gene's germline CDR1 is SNHLY and CDR2 FYNNEI. CDR3 amino acids: CASSELGGTLKTIQYF. Incomplete CDR3 DNA: TGTGCCAGCAGTGAATTGGGGGGAACACTCAAAACCATT.

A note on this clone: The sequence runs out 3 residues before the end of the CDR3; the remainder is reconstructed from the germline J gene. The chain recombines TRBV5-1 with TRBJ2-7, with 10 bases that match TRBD1. After removal of 4 bases from V and 4 bases from J, the junction contained 8 bases not matched to a gene. This CDR3 is built from 15 residues. Germline V gene sequence: CDR1 SGHRS, CDR2 YFSETQ. CDR3: CASSLLGTGEYEQYF. The DNA read from the CDR3 is TGCGCCAGCAGCCTCTTAGGGACAGGGGAGTACGAG.

Notes on this clone: The read gets to within 3 residues of the CDR3 end, and the germline J gene fills in the rest. This chain links TRBV2 with TRBJ2-1; weak D call: TRBD2 (5 bases). This CDR3 spans 15 amino acids. Germline CDR1 SNHLY, CDR2 FYNNEI. V lost 2 bases to trimming and J lost 6 bases, with 14 bases between them. CDR3 in amino acids: CASSEFSGEGNEQFF. CDR3 DNA, as far as it was read: TGTGCCAGCAGTGAATTTTCAGGAGAGGGCAATGAG.

A remark on this clone: Read coverage stops 3 residues before the CDR3 terminus; the germline J gene supplies the remainder. The chain uses TRBV20-1 and TRBJ1-3, with 11 positions matching TRBD1. The ends lost 5 bases at V and 2 bases at J; junction bases unmatched: 8. The CDR3 extends over 16 amino acids. The V gene's germline CDR1 is DFQATT and CDR2 SNEGSKA (reference sequence). CDR3 DNA, as far as it was read: TGCAGTGCTCTCGGACAGGGGGCGCGCCCTGGAAACACC. Amino acid sequence: CSALGQGARPGNT. In full, the CDR3 reads CSALGQGARPGNTIYF.

In regard to this clone: The read stops 3 residues short of the end of the CDR3; the missing end is completed from the germline J gene. This chain connects TRBV7-9 to TRBJ2-7; D remains unclear. The CDR3 is made up of 13 amino acids. Germline loops: CDR1 SEHNR, CDR2 FQNEAQ (reference sequence). V lost 5 bases and J 2 bases, leaving 10 bases between the germline ends. The DNA read from the CDR3 is TGTGCCAGCAGCCGCCAAGGTCCCTACGAG. This translates into CASSRQGPYE. The complete CDR3 reads CASSRQGPYEQYF.